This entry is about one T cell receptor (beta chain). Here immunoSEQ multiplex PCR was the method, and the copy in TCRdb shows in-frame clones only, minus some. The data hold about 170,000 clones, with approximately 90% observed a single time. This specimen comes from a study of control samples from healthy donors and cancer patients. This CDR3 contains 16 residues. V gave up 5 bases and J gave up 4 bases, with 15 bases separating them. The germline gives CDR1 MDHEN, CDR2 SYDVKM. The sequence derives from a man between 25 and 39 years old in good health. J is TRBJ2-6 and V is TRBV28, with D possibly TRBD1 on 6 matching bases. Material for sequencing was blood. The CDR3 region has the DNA TGTGCCAGCAGTCGCCATTCAGGGGAAGGGGCCAACGTCCTGACTTTC. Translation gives CASSRHSGEGANVLTF.